This T cell receptor (beta chain) was retrieved from a study of blood T cells in healthy people across ages. Study summary: With template switching, about one barcoded beta molecule was captured per two T cells.

Together with a sample-barcoded 5' primer, a J-beta primer mix was included in a second PCR lasting roughly 6 to 12 cycles. TCRdb recomputed calls from the 5' RACE reads with MiXCR, one row per CDR3 protein. The sample has approximately 580,000 distinct CDR3 sequences, approximately 25% seen once. This clonotype was counted many times. At one end, the junction sequence differs from germline, possibly due to a read error. This CDR3 is 12 amino acids long. Germline V CDR1 and CDR2: SQVTM, ANQGSEA. This same sample was also part of a study on T cells of mothers and their children. That study adds: Second-PCR primer M1S introduced sample barcodes and 2-4 random nucleotides. The study found slightly higher but non-significant overlap in related versus unrelated mother-child pairs.

Sequencing was performed on blood. The TCR comes from a boy aged 5-17 years in good health. This rearrangement joins TRBV29-1 to TRBJ2-2, with D maybe TRBD2 (6 bases). Here the CDR3 reads CSVEDASPGVVF. The CDR3, as DNA: TGCAGCGTTGAAGATGCGTCCCCGGGAGTTGTTTTT.